This is a list of T cell receptor beta chains from one sample in a study of blood T cell repertoires in COVID-19. Data came from immunoSEQ multiplex PCR; TCRdb stores just in-frame clones and leaves some out. This sample has about 230,000 clones, with around 80% found just once. The sequenced sample was peripheral blood. The origin of the receptors is a man aged 35 to 55 with active or convalescent COVID-19. CDR3s leave out the opening cysteine and the closing phenylalanine or tryptophan. The D gene is left open where the match is weak.

TRBV19,TRBJ1-3,.,ASSVDNSGNTIY
TRBV11-1,TRBJ2-7,TRBD1,ASSFGQGRYEQY
TRBV7-6,TRBJ2-7,TRBD2,ASSRGLAPYEQY
TRBV7-9,TRBJ2-7,.,ASSSPQDNYEQY
TRBV19,TRBJ2-3,.,ASSTGLSGTQY
TRBV5-8,TRBJ1-6,TRBD1,ASSLYRGSNSPLH
TRBV5-4,TRBJ2-3,.,ASSFSTRGRGTQY
TRBV19,TRBJ2-2,.,ASSIGQGGGELF
TRBV6-5,TRBJ2-6,.,ASSTGSGANVLT
TRBV11-2,TRBJ1-1,TRBD1,ASSLGRGRRNTEAF
TRBV5-4,TRBJ2-7,.,ASSLRGSYGEQY
TRBV5-1,TRBJ2-2,TRBD2,ASSTASGSATGELF
TRBV4-1,TRBJ1-4,TRBD1,ASSQDAQGSGGKLF
TRBV6-5,TRBJ1-4,TRBD1,ASRGGQGLHEKLF
TRBV6-2/TRBV6-3,TRBJ2-1,.,ASSQAYGVPLNNEQF
TRBV5-1,TRBJ2-2,.,ASSLGDPMGAGLNTGELF
TRBV19,TRBJ1-3,TRBD1,ASSAGTAGNTIY
TRBV3-1/TRBV3-2,TRBJ2-7,TRBD2,ASSHASGGQGEQY
TRBV27,TRBJ1-2,TRBD1,ASSKRRDRANYGYT